Presented here are 20 T cell receptor beta chains from one specimen sequenced in a study of OX40 agonist ivuxolimab in advanced cancers. Here immunoSEQ multiplex PCR was the method, and the copy in TCRdb shows in-frame clones only, minus some. This repertoire shows more than 65,000 clones, approximately 88% found once; its top ten account for around 0.56%. This specimen was CD4+ or CD8+ T cells sorted from blood, taken in a trial of the OX40 agonist ivuxolimab. The receptors stem from an adult with an advanced solid tumor such as melanoma, head and neck, liver or kidney cancer.

The J gene is TRBJ1-1, the V gene TRBV13, with D possibly TRBD1 on 6 matching bases. The CDR3 totals 20 residues. Germline V gene data show CDR1 as PRHDT and CDR2 as FYEKMQ (reference sequence). Trimming shortened V by 5 bases and J by 2 bases, and 30 bases separated the two germline ends. The CDR3 region has the DNA TGTGCCAGCAGCCCCATTAGGGGCGGAATACAGACAGGCGCTAACACTGAAGCTTTCTTT. Protein: CASSPIRGGIQTGANTEAFF.

The chain couples TRBV7-3 to TRBJ2-7; no definite D call. Germline CDR1 and CDR2: SGHTA and FQGTGA. Trimming took off 4 bases at V and 4 bases at J, with 11 bases between the two ends. This CDR3 region has 13 residues. Here the CDR3 reads CASSSYGGYEQYF. The CDR3 DNA is TGTGCCAGCAGCTCCTACGGCGGTTACGAGCAGTACTTC.

The chain couples TRBV18 to TRBJ1-4; possibly TRBD1 for D (5 bases). V lost 8 bases, J lost 2 bases, and 9 bases lay in between. The CDR3 extends over 13 amino acids. Germline-derived CDR1 and CDR2 are KGHSH and LQKENI. The CDR3 loop is CASRRGTNEKLFF. The CDR3 DNA reads TGTGCCAGCCGACGGGGGACTAATGAAAAACTGTTTTTT.

This chain links TRBV18 with TRBJ2-7; either TRBD1 or TRBD2 may supply D (5 bases each). V lost 3 bases and J lost 1, with 22 bases in between. This CDR3 region has 18 residues. The germline gives CDR1 KGHSH, CDR2 LQKENI. The CDR3 DNA follows: TGTGCCAGCTCACCCCCCGGGCGGCAGCAGGGACCTTCCTACGAGCAGTACTTC. Its translation is CASSPPGRQQGPSYEQYF.

This clone was seen just once. The V call is TRBV13, the J call TRBJ1-2; D is possibly TRBD1 (6 bases). The CDR3 extends over 14 amino acids. Germline V gene lookup returns CDR1 PRHDT and CDR2 FYEKMQ (reference sequence). V shed 6 bases and J shed 2 bases, with 13 bases lying between them. The CDR3 coding sequence is TGTGCCAGCAGGCTAGGGGGGGTAAACTATGGCTACACCTTC. It translates to CASRLGGVNYGYTF.

This clone has a single count. The rearrangement uses TRBV5-1 and TRBJ2-5, with D tentatively TRBD1 (6 bases). Germline CDR1 is SGHRS and CDR2 is YFSETQ. V lost 0 bases, J lost 3 bases, and 12 bases lay in between. This CDR3 spans 15 amino acids. CDR3 sequence (DNA): TGCGCCAGCAGCTTGGAGGACAGCCGTAAAGAGACCCAGTACTTC. This encodes CASSLEDSRKETQYF.

The chain uses TRBV5-1 and TRBJ2-1, with D tentatively TRBD2 (5 bases). The CDR3 sequence is 14 residues long. The V end was cut by 5 bases, the J end by 4 bases, with 13 bases between. Germline-derived CDR1 and CDR2 are SGHRS and YFSETQ. CDR3 in amino acids: CASSRGGLYNEQFF. DNA for the CDR3: TGCGCCAGCAGTCGAGGAGGACTTTACAATGAGCAGTTCTTC.

The CDR3 is CASSLAGQGNNSPLHF. The CDR3 DNA reads as TGTGCCAGCAGCTTAGCGGGACAGGGTAATAATTCACCCCTCCACTTT. The J gene is TRBJ1-6, the V gene TRBV11-2; the match to TRBD1 covers 9 bases. The CDR3 consists of 16 residues. The V segment lost 1 base and the J segment 5 bases; nucleotides outside the gene matches: 3. The germline gives CDR1 SGHAT, CDR2 FQNNGV.

The genes are TRBV6-5 and TRBJ1-2; 8 bases fit TRBD1. V lost 6 bases to trimming and J lost 8 bases; unmatched junction nucleotides: 5. Germline V gene data show CDR1 as MNHEY and CDR2 as SVGAGI. The CDR3 has 12 amino acids. The CDR3 loop is CASRPQGGGYTF. The CDR3 DNA is TGTGCCAGCAGGCCACAGGGGGGAGGCTACACCTTC.

This sequence joins TRBV9 and TRBJ1-2, with 9 bases that match TRBD1. The V segment lost 0 bases and the J segment 0 bases; nucleotides outside the gene matches: 9. The CDR3 totals 18 residues. Germline lookup yields CDR1 SGDLS and CDR2 YYNGEE. DNA for the CDR3: TGTGCCAGCAGCGTAGGGGCGGACAGGGGTGCCTCTAACTATGGCTACACCTTC. As protein: CASSVGADRGASNYGYTF. Full variable domain (remainder filled in from reference TRBV9 and TRBJ1-2): DSGVTQTPKHLITATGQRVTLRCSPRSGDLSVYWYQQSLDQGLQFLIQYYNGEERAKGNILERFSAQQFPDLHSELNLSSLELGDSALYFCASSVGADRGASNYGYTFGSGTRLTVV.

The chain links TRBV6-1 to TRBJ1-1, with D possibly TRBD1 on 6 matching bases. The germline V and J ends were trimmed by 2 bases and 4 bases, with 14 bases remaining between them. The germline V gene encodes CDR1 MNHNS and CDR2 SASEGT. The CDR3 spans 15 residues. The CDR3: CASSEMVGAGTEAFF. CDR3 coding DNA: TGTGCCAGCAGTGAAATGGTGGGGGCGGGCACTGAAGCTTTCTTT.

The chain links TRBV6-5 to TRBJ2-2; TRBD1 matches at 8 bases. Germline CDR1 reads MNHEY; CDR2 reads SVGAGI. V dropped 0 bases and J dropped 5; count of bases not matched to a gene: 5. The CDR3 length is 16 residues. CDR3 in DNA: TGTGCCAGCAGTTACTCCCCAGGGGGCACGACCGGGGAGCTGTTTTTT. Translating gives CASSYSPGGTTGELFF.

The J gene is TRBJ2-3, the V gene TRBV5-1; 9 nucleotides match TRBD1. Germline V CDR1 and CDR2: SGHRS, YFSETQ. Losses at the gene ends were 0 bases for V and 4 bases for J; bases not matched to a gene: 0. The CDR3 has 14 residues. CDR3 nucleotide sequence: TGCGCCAGCAGCTTGGGACAGGGGGCAGATACGCAGTATTTT. Its translation is CASSLGQGADTQYF. Full variable domain (missing parts from reference TRBV5-1 and TRBJ2-3): KAGVTQTPRYLIKTRGQQVTLSCSPISGHRSVSWYQQTPGQGLQFLFEYFSETQRNKGNFPGRFSGRQFSNSRSEMNVSTLELGDSALYLCASSLGQGADTQYFGPGTRLTVL.

In its sample, this clone was seen a few times. The gene calls are TRBV15 and TRBJ1-2; D unresolved. This CDR3 is 11 amino acids long. V was trimmed by 5 bases and J by 4 bases, leaving 5 bases between them. Germline V gene data show CDR1 as LNHNV and CDR2 as YYDKDF (reference sequence). The CDR3 is CATSGSYGYTF. The CDR3 coding sequence is TGTGCCACCAGCGGGTCCTATGGCTACACCTTC.

The rearrangement joins TRBV7-9 to TRBJ2-5; no clear D. V was pared by 2 bases and J by 4 bases, with 14 bases between. The CDR3 runs to 15 residues. Germline V gene lookup returns CDR1 SEHNR and CDR2 FQNEAQ (reference sequence). CDR3 residues: CASSLPAYLRETQYF. As DNA, the CDR3 is TGTGCCAGCAGCTTACCCGCATATCTCCGAGAGACCCAGTACTTC.

The chain combines TRBV5-1 with TRBJ2-1; no firm D call. CDR3 length: 13 residues. Germline CDR1 reads SGHRS; CDR2 reads YFSETQ. Trimming shortened V by 0 bases and J by 8 bases, and 9 bases separated the two germline ends. In DNA form, the CDR3 reads TGCGCCAGCAGCTTGGGGAGCCCGCATGAGCAGTTCTTC. Encoded protein: CASSLGSPHEQFF.

This sequence joins TRBV5-1 and TRBJ1-2; maybe TRBD1 (6 bases). CDR3 length: 14 residues. V was pared by 4 bases and J by 2 bases, with 12 bases between. Germline V gives CDR1 SGHRS, CDR2 YFSETQ. This CDR3 is CASSLSGTNYGYTF. The CDR3, as DNA: TGCGCCAGCAGCCTATCCGGGACAAACTATGGCTACACCTTC.

This clone was observed a few times. The CDR3 protein is CASTLRPQHF. The CDR3 DNA reads TGCGCCAGCACCCTTCGGCCCCAGCATTTT. The genes are TRBV5-1 and TRBJ1-5; D gene ambiguous. Germline CDR1 and CDR2: SGHRS and YFSETQ. V gave up 6 bases and J gave up 9 bases, with 7 bases separating them. The CDR3 contains 10 residues.

The chain has TRBV2 and TRBJ2-5; D not resolved. The V end lost 6 bases, the J end lost 4 bases, and 9 bases lay between the germline ends. CDR1 is SNHLY and CDR2 is FYNNEI in the germline V gene. This CDR3 spans 12 amino acids. The CDR3 region has the DNA TGTGCCAGCAGATTTACCCCAGAGACCCAGTACTTC. Its protein is CASRFTPETQYF.

The chain joins TRBV15 to TRBJ1-1; D is perhaps TRBD1 (6 bases). Trimming pared 0 bases from V and 4 bases from J, leaving 24 bases between. Germline V gives CDR1 LNHNV, CDR2 YYDKDF (reference sequence). This CDR3 is 19 amino acids long. CDR3 coding DNA: TGTGCCACCAGCAGAGATATATCCCTCGGGGGGGGCCAAGGCACTGAAGCTTTCTTT. This sequence encodes CATSRDISLGGGQGTEAFF.